These T cell receptor beta chains were read from a single sample in a study of graft-versus-host responses after intestinal transplantation. Produced via immunoSEQ multiplex PCR; TCRdb's table is partial and in-frame only. The table lists more than 9,000 clones, approximately 92% of them singletons. The material sequenced was PBMCs, taken less than 70 days after transplant. Receptor source: a human patient who received an intestinal transplant, so some T cells may come from the graft donor. Each CDR3 is given with its conserved first and last residue. Each record gives: CDR3 length, V gene, CDR3 protein.

16 TRBV10-3 CAISEGTGGLIGELFF
14 TRBV19 CASSIDRVGTEAFF
14 TRBV5-1 CASSLVPEKYGYTF
15 TRBV5-5 CASSLGGDGYTEAFF
11 TRBV6-6 CASSGQVSYTF
13 TRBV27 CASSTGFNQPQHF
15 TRBV28 CASSFRSSYNSPLHF
14 TRBV4-1 CASSPSGGTDTQYF
15 TRBV28 CASATRGELNYGYTF
14 TRBV4-1 CASSPPDRNTEAFF
14 TRBV25-1 CASRRVAGDYEQFF
13 TRBV2 CASSGGQQYGYTF
17 TRBV7-2 CASSLRAKLAGVGEQFF
15 TRBV28 CASSLRTENTGELFF
16 TRBV9 CASSVGGAGLYNEQFF
16 TRBV5-8 CASSKPGVWVVETQYF
17 TRBV4-1 CASSQVAKTSGRVEQYF
15 TRBV7-2 CASSLAYSSYNGQFF
13 TRBV6-6 CASSPYRLDGYTF
14 TRBV6-4 CASSPQGEQETQYF
15 TRBV19 CASSMGAGPRYEQYF
18 TRBV13 CASSGGLAGPSIQNEQYF
14 TRBV2 CASLSGAGANVLTF
12 TRBV5-6 CASSFGTDTQYF
14 TRBV21-1 CASSGSGMPYEQYF
13 TRBV30 CAWKGGGWEKLFF
15 TRBV9 CASSVGTGMNTEAFF
15 TRBV6-5 CASSYTSGSMDTQYF
15 TRBV28 CASNYRGGKNEKLFF
18 TRBV21-1 CASSNFRGLLFVTDTQYF
11 TRBV6-9 CASSDNYGYTF
19 TRBV28 CASSLGLAGERGWGNEQFF
9 TRBV19 CASSSEAFF
13 TRBV9 CASDRGRGTEAFF
14 TRBV28 CASSLGVTGEKLFF
12 TRBV28 CASSLRVDGYTF
13 TRBV7-9 CASSDSAYQPQHF
14 TRBV5-1 CASSWEGLQDEQYF
17 TRBV28 CASSARGSQGVYNEQFF
14 TRBV5-1 CASSREATNEKLFF
12 TRBV5-4 CAGRRGNTEAFF
13 TRBV28 CASSPQGSYEQYF
12 TRBV4-2 CASSQKGETQYF
20 TRBV10-3 CAISESWDRVDFSYNSPLHF
11 TRBV7-2 CASSFHYEQYF
15 TRBV4-2 CASSHLGGRAYEQYF
15 TRBV4-2 CASSSGEEWYSPLHF
16 TRBV5-5 CASSREGREGNYGYTF